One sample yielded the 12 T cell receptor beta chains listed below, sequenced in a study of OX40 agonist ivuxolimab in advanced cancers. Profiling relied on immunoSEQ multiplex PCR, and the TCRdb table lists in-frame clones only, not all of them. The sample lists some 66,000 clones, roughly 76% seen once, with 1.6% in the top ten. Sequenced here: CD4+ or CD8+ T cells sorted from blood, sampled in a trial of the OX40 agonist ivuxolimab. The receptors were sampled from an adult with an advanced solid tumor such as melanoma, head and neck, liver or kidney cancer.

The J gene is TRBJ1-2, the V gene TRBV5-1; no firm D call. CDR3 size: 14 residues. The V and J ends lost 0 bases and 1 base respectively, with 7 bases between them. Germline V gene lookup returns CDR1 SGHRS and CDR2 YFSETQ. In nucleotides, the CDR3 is TGCGCCAGCAGCTTGGAGGTCTATAACTATGGCTACACCTTC. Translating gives CASSLEVYNYGYTF.

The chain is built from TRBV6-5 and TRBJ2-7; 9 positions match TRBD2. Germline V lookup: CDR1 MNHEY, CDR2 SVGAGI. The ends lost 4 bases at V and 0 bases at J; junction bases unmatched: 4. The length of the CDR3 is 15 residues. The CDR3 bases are TGTGCCAGCAGTTTGACTAGCGGAAGCTCCTACGAGCAGTACTTC. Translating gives CASSLTSGSSYEQYF.

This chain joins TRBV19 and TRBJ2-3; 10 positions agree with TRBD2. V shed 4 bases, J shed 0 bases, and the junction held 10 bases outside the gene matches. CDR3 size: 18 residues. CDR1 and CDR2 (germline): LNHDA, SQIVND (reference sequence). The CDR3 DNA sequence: TGTGCCAGTAGTACAAGACTAGCGGGTTCCTCTAGCACAGATACGCAGTATTTT. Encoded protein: CASSTRLAGSSSTDTQYF. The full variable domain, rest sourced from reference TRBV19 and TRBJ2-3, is DGGITQSPKYLFRKEGQNVTLSCEQNLNHDAMYWYRQDPGQGLRLIYYSQIVNDFQKGDIAEGYSVSREKKESFPLTVTSAQKNPTAFYLCASSTRLAGSSSTDTQYFGPGTRLTVL.

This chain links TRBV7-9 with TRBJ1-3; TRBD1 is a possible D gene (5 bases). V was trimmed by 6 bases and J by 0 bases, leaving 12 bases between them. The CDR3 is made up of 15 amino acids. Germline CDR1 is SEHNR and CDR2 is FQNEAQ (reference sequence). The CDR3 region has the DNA TGTGCCAGCAGACGCGACAGCTTCTCTGGAAACACCATATATTTT. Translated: CASRRDSFSGNTIYF.

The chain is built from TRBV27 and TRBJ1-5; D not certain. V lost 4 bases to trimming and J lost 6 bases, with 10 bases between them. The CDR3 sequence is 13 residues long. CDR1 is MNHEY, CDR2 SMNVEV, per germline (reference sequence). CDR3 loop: CASSSQDAQPQHF. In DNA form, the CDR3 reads TGTGCCAGCAGTTCCCAGGACGCTCAGCCCCAGCATTTT.

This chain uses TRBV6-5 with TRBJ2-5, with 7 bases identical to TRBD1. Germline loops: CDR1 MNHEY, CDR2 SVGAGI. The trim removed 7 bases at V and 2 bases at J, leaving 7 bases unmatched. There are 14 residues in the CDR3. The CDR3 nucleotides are TGTGCCAGCACAGGGGGATTATATCAAGAGACCCAGTACTTC. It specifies CASTGGLYQETQYF.

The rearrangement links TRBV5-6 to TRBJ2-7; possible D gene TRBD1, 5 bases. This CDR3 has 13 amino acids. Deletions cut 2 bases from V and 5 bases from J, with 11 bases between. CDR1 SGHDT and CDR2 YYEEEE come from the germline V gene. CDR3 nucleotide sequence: TGTGCCAGCAGCTTCCGCAGGGTGAACGAGCAGTACTTC. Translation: CASSFRRVNEQYF.

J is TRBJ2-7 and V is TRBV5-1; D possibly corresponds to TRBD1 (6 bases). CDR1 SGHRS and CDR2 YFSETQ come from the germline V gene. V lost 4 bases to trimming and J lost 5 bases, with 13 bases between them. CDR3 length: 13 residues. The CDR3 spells CASSQGQSDEQYF. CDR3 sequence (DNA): TGCGCCAGCAGCCAAGGACAGTCCGACGAGCAGTACTTC.

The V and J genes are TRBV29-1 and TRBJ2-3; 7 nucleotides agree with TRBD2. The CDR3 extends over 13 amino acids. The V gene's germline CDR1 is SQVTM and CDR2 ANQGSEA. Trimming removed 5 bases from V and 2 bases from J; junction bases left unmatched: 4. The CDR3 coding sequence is TGCAGCGTTAGACTAGCAGTCACAGATACGCAGTATTTT. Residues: CSVRLAVTDTQYF.

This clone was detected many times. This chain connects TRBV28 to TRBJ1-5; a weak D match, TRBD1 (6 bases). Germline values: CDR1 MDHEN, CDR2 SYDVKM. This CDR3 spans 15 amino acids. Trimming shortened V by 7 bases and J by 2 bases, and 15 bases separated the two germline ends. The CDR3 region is CASTSGGAGNQPQHF. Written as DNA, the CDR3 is TGTGCCAGCACCTCTGGGGGCGCGGGCAATCAGCCCCAGCATTTT.

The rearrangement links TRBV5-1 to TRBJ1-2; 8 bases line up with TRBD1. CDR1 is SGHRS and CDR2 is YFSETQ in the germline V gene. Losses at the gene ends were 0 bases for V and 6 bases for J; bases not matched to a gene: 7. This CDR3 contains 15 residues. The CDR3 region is CASSLEAQGENGYTF. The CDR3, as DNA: TGCGCCAGCAGCTTGGAAGCACAGGGGGAAAATGGCTACACCTTC. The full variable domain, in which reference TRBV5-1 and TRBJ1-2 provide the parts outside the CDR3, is KAGVTQTPRYLIKTRGQQVTLSCSPISGHRSVSWYQQTPGQGLQFLFEYFSETQRNKGNFPGRFSGRQFSNSRSEMNVSTLELGDSALYLCASSLEAQGENGYTFGSGTRLTVV.

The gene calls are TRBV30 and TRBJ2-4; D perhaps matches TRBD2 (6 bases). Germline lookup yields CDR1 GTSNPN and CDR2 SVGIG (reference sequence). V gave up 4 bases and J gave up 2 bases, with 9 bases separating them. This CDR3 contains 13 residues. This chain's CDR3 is CAWTGDPKNIQYF. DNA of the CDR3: TGTGCCTGGACGGGGGACCCCAAAAACATTCAGTACTTC.